Listed here are 20 T cell receptor beta chains from one sample, sequenced in a study of blood T cell repertoires in COVID-19 (dated by TCRdb to about 2020). Receptors were amplified or captured by the immunoSEQ multiplex PCR assay. Drawn from immuneACCESS, this table holds only the in-frame rearrangements with V and J called that TCRdb kept. Clones are partly lost; checked studies trace under half to an unresolved V gene and leave the rest unexplained. Counted in this sample were some 200,000 clones; around 89% of them appeared once. Together, the top ten hold about 3.3% of the sample. Sequences were obtained from PBMCs or T cells enriched from blood (not recorded which). The origin of the receptors is a woman between 18 and 30 years old in a cohort exposed to, infected with or recovered from COVID-19 (not recorded which).

The CDR3 nucleotides are TGTGCCAGCAGTGCTGCCTACGAGCAGTACTTC. This translates into CASSAAYEQYF. The V and J genes are TRBV2 and TRBJ2-7; unclear D gene. Deletions cut 4 bases from V and 2 bases from J, with 3 bases between. Germline loops: CDR1 SNHLY, CDR2 FYNNEI. The CDR3 spans 11 residues.

In this sample, this clone turned up once. This chain connects TRBV4-1 to TRBJ2-3; 8 nucleotides match TRBD2. The CDR3 spans 16 residues. V lost 0 bases and J lost 1; bases outside the gene matches: 3. The V gene's germline CDR1 is MGHRA and CDR2 YSYEKL. The chain's CDR3 is CASSQDRAGGTDTQYF. The CDR3 nucleotides are TGCGCCAGCAGCCAAGATCGAGCGGGGGGCACAGATACGCAGTATTTT.

The chain is built from TRBV13 and TRBJ2-7; no definite D call. The germline V gene has CDR1 PRHDT and CDR2 FYEKMQ (reference sequence). The germline V and J ends were trimmed by 4 bases and 7 bases, with 8 bases remaining between them. The CDR3 consists of 11 residues. Here the CDR3 DNA reads TGTGCCAGCAGCTCCTCCCGGGAGCAGTACTTC. Amino acids: CASSSSREQYF.

The rearrangement links TRBV13 to TRBJ2-7, with 10 bases lining up with TRBD1. The germline CDR1 and CDR2 sequences are PRHDT and FYEKMQ (reference sequence). J was trimmed by 6 bases and V by 5 bases; bases with no gene match: 4. CDR3 size: 13 residues. For the CDR3, the DNA is TGTGCCAGCAGCCGCCGGGACAGGGGCGAGCAGTACTTC. It specifies CASSRRDRGEQYF.

This rearrangement joins TRBV12-3 or TRBV12-4 to TRBJ1-5; the D is unclear. CDR3 length: 13 residues. Trimming took off 3 bases at V and 4 bases at J, with 7 bases between the two ends. CDR3 protein: CASSLTQNQPQHF. The CDR3 bases are TGTGCCAGCAGTTTGACACAAAATCAGCCCCAGCATTTT.

The rearrangement links TRBV9 to TRBJ2-7; D is perhaps TRBD1 (6 bases). The germline CDR1 and CDR2 sequences are SGDLS and YYNGEE. This CDR3 comprises 16 residues. V was shortened by 0 bases and J by 5 bases, with 18 bases between the two germline ends. CDR3 sequence reads: CASSVGSLGGIDEQYF. In nucleotides, the CDR3 is TGTGCCAGCAGCGTAGGAAGCCTAGGGGGTATCGACGAGCAGTACTTC.

This clone was recorded once. This sequence joins TRBV18 and TRBJ1-3, with TRBD1 identical over 7 bases. CDR1 and CDR2 (germline): KGHSH, LQKENI. This CDR3 region has 17 residues. The V segment lost 3 bases and the J segment 0 bases; nucleotides outside the gene matches: 8. This CDR3 reads CASSPGTASFSGNTIYF. The DNA of the CDR3 is TGTGCCAGCTCACCGGGGACAGCCTCCTTCTCTGGAAACACCATATATTTT. Together with reference TRBV18 and TRBJ1-3, the CDR3 gives the full variable domain: NAGVMQNPRHLVRRRGQEARLRCSPMKGHSHVYWYRQLPEEGLKFMVYLQKENIIDESGMPKERFSAEFPKEGPSILRIQQVVRGDSAAYFCASSPGTASFSGNTIYFGEGSWLTVV.

This chain joins TRBV7-2 and TRBJ2-7, with TRBD1 as a possible D gene (6 bases). This CDR3 comprises 17 residues. V lost 5 bases, J lost 5 bases, and 25 bases lay in between. Germline loops: CDR1 SGHTA, CDR2 FQGNSA. This CDR3 is CASSPRDGTPPRHEQYF. The CDR3 nucleotides are TGTGCCAGCAGCCCTAGAGATGGGACACCCCCCAGACACGAGCAGTACTTC.

This chain links TRBV7-3 with TRBJ2-5; TRBD2 agrees at 9 bases. Germline CDR1 reads SGHTA; CDR2 reads FQGTGA. This CDR3 contains 13 residues. Unmatched junction bases numbered 2, after V lost 0 bases and J lost 9 bases. The CDR3 DNA follows: TGTGCCAGCAGCTTAACTAGCGGGAGTGCCCAGTACTTC. Its translation: CASSLTSGSAQYF.

The chain links TRBV19 to TRBJ2-2; 9 nucleotides align to TRBD2. This CDR3 is built from 15 residues. Germline lookup yields CDR1 LNHDA and CDR2 SQIVND (reference sequence). V gave up 3 bases and J gave up 4 bases; unmatched junction bases: 3. The CDR3 is CASSIAAGGTGELFF. The CDR3, as DNA: TGTGCCAGTAGTATTGCAGCGGGGGGCACCGGGGAGCTGTTTTTT.

The chain joins TRBV19 to TRBJ1-1, with a possible D match to TRBD1 (5 bases). Germline CDR1 LNHDA, CDR2 SQIVND (reference sequence). The CDR3 is 15 residues long. V was clipped by 1 base and J by 0 bases, with 9 bases between them. The CDR3 DNA reads as TGTGCCAGTAGTATAGCCGGGGGGTTGAACACTGAAGCTTTCTTT. Encoded protein: CASSIAGGLNTEAFF.

This sequence joins TRBV6-5 and TRBJ2-7; 16 bases fit TRBD2. V was pared by 6 bases and J by 2 bases, with 1 base of the junction left unmatched. The CDR3 sequence is 15 residues long. CDR1 and CDR2 (germline): MNHEY, SVGAGI. CDR3 coding DNA: TGTGCCAGCAGAGGGACTAGCGGGGGGGCCTACGAGCAGTACTTC. Its translation: CASRGTSGGAYEQYF.

V gene TRBV7-3 combines with J gene TRBJ1-1; D may be TRBD1 (6 bases). V lost 5 bases and J lost 7, with 14 bases in between. Germline assignment: CDR1 SGHTA and CDR2 FQGTGA. The CDR3 consists of 13 residues. CDR3 residues: CASSPGVRGEAFF. In DNA, the CDR3 is TGTGCCAGCAGCCCAGGGGTCAGGGGTGAAGCTTTCTTT.

The rearrangement uses TRBV5-1 and TRBJ2-2; 9 nucleotides match TRBD1. The CDR3 consists of 15 residues. Trimming at V came to 6 bases and at J to 1 base, leaving 4 bases not matched to a gene. In germline, CDR1 is SGHRS, CDR2 YFSETQ. This CDR3 reads CASTRQGGNTGELFF. The CDR3 nucleotides are TGCGCCAGCACCCGACAGGGGGGGAACACCGGGGAGCTGTTTTTT.

The chain joins TRBV7-8 to TRBJ2-1, with a weak D call TRBD1 (7 bases). This CDR3 region has 16 residues. Deletions cut 1 base from V and 4 bases from J, with 14 bases between. Looked up from germline, CDR1 is SGHVS and CDR2 is FQNEAQ. The CDR3 loop reads CASSLGGGGQYNEQFF. In DNA form, the CDR3 reads TGTGCCAGCAGCTTAGGAGGAGGGGGACAGTACAATGAGCAGTTCTTC.

The gene calls are TRBV9 and TRBJ1-4; 9 bases map to TRBD1. CDR1 and CDR2 from the germline V gene are SGDLS and YYNGEE. Trimming removed 0 bases from V and 7 bases from J; junction bases left unmatched: 4. The CDR3 sequence is 15 residues long. In DNA form, the CDR3 reads TGTGCCAGCAGCGTAGGGGGGACAGGGAGTGAAAAACTGTTTTTT. Translating gives CASSVGGTGSEKLFF.

The chain joins TRBV12-3 or TRBV12-4 to TRBJ1-1; TRBD1 is a possible D gene (6 bases). The CDR3 consists of 11 residues. V lost 4 bases and J 6 bases, leaving 6 bases between the germline ends. CDR3 coding DNA: TGTGCCAGCAGTTACAGGGCTGAAGCTTTCTTT. This encodes CASSYRAEAFF.

J is TRBJ2-2 and V is TRBV11-3; 10 bases align to TRBD1. The V segment lost 5 bases and the J segment 5 bases; nucleotides outside the gene matches: 5. The CDR3 totals 15 residues. Germline V gives CDR1 SGHNT, CDR2 YENEEA. The CDR3 region is CASSPGQGGTGELFF. CDR3 coding DNA: TGTGCCAGCAGCCCCGGACAGGGGGGAACCGGGGAGCTGTTTTTT. Full variable domain (rest looked up from reference TRBV11-3 and TRBJ2-2): EAGVVQSPRYKIIEKKQPVAFWCNPISGHNTLYWYLQNLGQGPELLIRYENEEAVDDSQLPKDRFSAERLKGVDSTLKIQPAELGDSAVYLCASSPGQGGTGELFFGEGSRLTVL.

J is TRBJ1-5 and V is TRBV10-3; tentative D call: TRBD1 (5 bases). The germline V and J ends were trimmed by 4 bases and 0 bases, with 16 bases remaining between them. Germline values: CDR1 ENHRY, CDR2 SYGVKD. The CDR3 is 17 amino acids. The CDR3 protein is CAISGGQGLYSNQPQHF. The CDR3 coding sequence is TGTGCCATCAGTGGAGGACAAGGCCTCTATAGCAATCAGCCCCAGCATTTT.

This clone was found once. The V gene is TRBV7-8, the J gene TRBJ1-2; 8 bases map to TRBD1. Germline values: CDR1 SGHVS, CDR2 FQNEAQ. The CDR3 is 14 amino acids. The junction had 9 bases not matched to a gene; V was cut back by 6 bases and J by 6 bases. CDR3: CASSSRTGSDGYTF. In DNA form, the CDR3 reads TGTGCCAGCAGTTCTCGGACAGGGAGTGATGGCTACACCTTC.